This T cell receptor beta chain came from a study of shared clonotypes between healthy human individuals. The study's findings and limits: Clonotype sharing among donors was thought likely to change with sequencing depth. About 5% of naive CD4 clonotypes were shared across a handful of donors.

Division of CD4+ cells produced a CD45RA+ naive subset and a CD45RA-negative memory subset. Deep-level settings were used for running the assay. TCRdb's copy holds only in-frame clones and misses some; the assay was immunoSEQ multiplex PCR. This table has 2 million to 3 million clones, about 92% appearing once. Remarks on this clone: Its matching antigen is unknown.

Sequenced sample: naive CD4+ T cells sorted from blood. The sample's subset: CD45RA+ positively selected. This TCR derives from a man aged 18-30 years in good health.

The CDR3 region has the DNA TGTGCCTGGAGGGGGCGATCCTACGAGCAGTACTTC. It is translated as CAWRGRSYEQYF. The chain uses TRBV30 and TRBJ2-7, with D tentatively TRBD1 (5 bases). Germline CDR1 GTSNPN, CDR2 SVGIG (reference sequence). V shed 3 bases and J shed 1 base, with 7 bases lying between them. This CDR3 has 12 residues.